These 24 T cell receptor beta chains were sequenced from one sample in a study of T cell clones after liver transplantation. The method was immunoSEQ multiplex PCR; TCRdb's version includes in-frame clones alone and lacks a portion of them. The sample includes just over 80,000 clones, about 82% of them seen just once. The input for sequencing was CD4+ T cells from blood, taken approximately 3.5 years after liver transplant. The receptors derive from a human patient who received a liver transplant. Part of the T cell pool may stem from the graft donor.

The chain is built from TRBV27 and TRBJ2-3; a weak D match, TRBD2 (6 bases). CDR3 size: 17 residues. V shed 2 bases and J shed 2 bases, with 17 bases lying between them. Germline loops: CDR1 MNHEY, CDR2 SMNVEV (reference sequence). CDR3 region: CASSLRHSGGYTDTQYF. In DNA, the CDR3 is TGTGCCAGCAGTTTACGTCATAGCGGAGGCTACACAGATACGCAGTATTTT.

This clone was seen a few times. This CDR3 is CASSRDRVQPQHF. CDR3 DNA sequence: TGTGCCAGCAGCCGGGACCGGGTTCAGCCCCAGCATTTT. The rearrangement joins TRBV28 to TRBJ1-5; the D gene is possibly TRBD1 (5 bases). V lost 6 bases and J lost 6, with 12 bases in between. Germline V gene lookup returns CDR1 MDHEN and CDR2 SYDVKM. The CDR3 is 13 amino acids.

V gene TRBV6-1 combines with J gene TRBJ1-4; 8 bases are shared with TRBD1. The CDR3 sequence is 15 residues long. Germline V lookup: CDR1 MNHNS, CDR2 SASEGT. J lost 5 bases, V lost 5 bases, and 7 bases had no gene match. The CDR3 is CASSPRQGSNEKLFF. CDR3 nucleotides: TGTGCCAGCAGTCCTCGACAGGGGTCAAATGAAAAACTGTTTTTT.

The chain recombines TRBV28 with TRBJ1-2; TRBD1 matches 9 bases. Losses at the gene ends were 11 bases for V and 4 bases for J; bases not matched to a gene: 5. The CDR3 is made up of 12 amino acids. CDR1 is MDHEN, CDR2 SYDVKM, per germline. The CDR3 reads CAGWGQGYGYTF. CDR3 DNA: TGTGCCGGATGGGGACAGGGCTATGGCTACACCTTC.

The genes are TRBV19 and TRBJ2-5; D is uncertain. This CDR3 is built from 14 residues. Germline CDR1 and CDR2: LNHDA and SQIVND (reference sequence). Trimming removed 1 base from V and 1 base from J, with 7 bases in between. The CDR3 region is CASSIGQLQETQYF. The CDR3, as DNA: TGTGCCAGTAGTATAGGGCAGCTCCAAGAGACCCAGTACTTC.

The chain uses TRBV11-2 and TRBJ2-1, with 8 bases matching TRBD2. This CDR3 has 13 amino acids. Germline-derived CDR1 and CDR2 are SGHAT and FQNNGV. Trimming took 6 bases from V and 7 from J; bases not matched to a gene: 5. The CDR3 DNA reads as TGTGCCAGCAGGAGCGGGAGAGGGAATGAGCAGTTCTTC. This gives the protein CASRSGRGNEQFF.

J is TRBJ2-5 and V is TRBV18, with 14 bases aligning to TRBD2. The V gene's germline CDR1 is KGHSH and CDR2 LQKENI. The CDR3 covers 15 residues. The V gene end was trimmed by 6 bases and the J gene end by 4 bases; junction bases not matched to a gene: 4. The CDR3 nucleotides are TGTGCCAGCTCTCTAGGGACTAGCGGGAGAGAGACCCAGTACTTC. This codes for CASSLGTSGRETQYF.

The CDR3 DNA follows: TGTGCCAGCAGTCGAGCGGGCTCCTACGAGCAGTACTTC. Translation: CASSRAGSYEQYF. This chain joins TRBV6-6 and TRBJ2-7; maybe TRBD2 (6 bases). V dropped 5 bases and J dropped 0 bases, with 8 bases sitting between them. CDR3 length: 13 amino acids. Germline V gene lookup returns CDR1 MNHNY and CDR2 SVGAGI (reference sequence).

The V call is TRBV5-4, the J call TRBJ2-7; D ambiguous. The CDR3 totals 14 residues. V lost 0 bases and J 8 bases, leaving 15 bases between the germline ends. Per germline, CDR1 SGHNT and CDR2 YYREEE (reference sequence). The DNA for the CDR3 is TGTGCCAGCAGCTTGGATCGCCTACTGACGCAGCAGTACTTC. Translating it yields CASSLDRLLTQQYF.

The chain recombines TRBV5-1 with TRBJ2-1; no definite D call. The CDR3 length is 12 residues. Germline V lookup: CDR1 SGHRS, CDR2 YFSETQ. V was trimmed by 2 bases and J by 5 bases, leaving 5 bases between them. The CDR3 sequence is CASSFSNNEQFF. The CDR3 DNA reads TGCGCCAGCAGCTTCTCTAACAATGAGCAGTTCTTC.

The chain carries TRBV28 and TRBJ2-3; possibly TRBD2 for D (5 bases). This CDR3 region has 17 residues. The V end lost 2 bases, the J end lost 4 bases, and 19 bases lay between the germline ends. Germline lookup yields CDR1 MDHEN and CDR2 SYDVKM. The CDR3 reads CASSLRISRLAADTQYF. DNA of the CDR3: TGTGCCAGCAGTTTAAGAATAAGCCGCCTAGCAGCAGATACGCAGTATTTT.

This chain uses TRBV28 with TRBJ1-4; 9 nucleotides match TRBD1. Germline loops: CDR1 MDHEN, CDR2 SYDVKM. Trimming at V came to 9 bases and at J to 7 bases, leaving 6 bases not matched to a gene. This CDR3 contains 13 residues. CDR3 coding DNA: TGTGCCAGTTTGACAGGGGGGCGTGAAAAACTGTTTTTT. Amino acid sequence: CASLTGGREKLFF.

The count of this clone is one. The chain has TRBV5-1 and TRBJ2-3; D could derive from TRBD1 or TRBD2 (5 bases each). The germline V gene has CDR1 SGHRS and CDR2 YFSETQ. The CDR3 consists of 15 residues. Trimming removed 0 bases at V and 8 bases at J, with 16 bases between. CDR3 DNA: TGCGCCAGCAGCTTGGAGGGGCGGGTGACGGGTACGCAGTATTTT. This sequence encodes CASSLEGRVTGTQYF.

This chain connects TRBV7-2 to TRBJ2-2, with D perhaps given as TRBD1 or TRBD2 (6 bases each). Germline assignment: CDR1 SGHTA and CDR2 FQGNSA. Trimming pared 5 bases from V and 3 bases from J, leaving 16 bases between. This CDR3 is 16 amino acids long. CDR3 sequence reads: CASSRQASEYTGELFF. The CDR3 region has the DNA TGTGCCAGCAGCCGACAGGCTAGCGAGTACACCGGGGAGCTGTTTTTT.

This rearrangement joins TRBV6-1 to TRBJ1-1; D uncertain. This CDR3 region has 17 residues. Trimming took 0 bases from V and 0 from J, leaving 14 bases between them. CDR1 is MNHNS, CDR2 SASEGT, per germline. The CDR3 sequence: CASSEAHPGFMNTEAFF. CDR3 DNA: TGTGCCAGCAGTGAAGCGCATCCCGGGTTCATGAACACTGAAGCTTTCTTT.

J is TRBJ1-2 and V is TRBV28; unclear D gene. Deletions cut 5 bases from V and 6 bases from J, with 13 bases between. Germline-derived CDR1 and CDR2 are MDHEN and SYDVKM. The CDR3 has 13 amino acids. CDR3 sequence reads: CASSETWVNGYTF. DNA for the CDR3: TGTGCCAGCAGTGAGACCTGGGTAAATGGCTACACCTTC.

This rearrangement joins TRBV14 to TRBJ2-7, with D perhaps matching TRBD2 (6 bases). Trimming took 8 bases from V and 1 from J, leaving 18 bases between them. The CDR3 length is 15 residues. Germline lookup yields CDR1 SGHDN and CDR2 FVKESK. Written as DNA, the CDR3 is TGTGCCAGCGGATCCCTGGTGGGGGGATCCTACGAGCAGTACTTC. This sequence encodes CASGSLVGGSYEQYF. Filled out from reference TRBV14 and TRBJ2-7, the complete variable domain reads EAGVTQFPSHSVIEKGQTVTLRCDPISGHDNLYWYRRVMGKEIKFLLHFVKESKQDESGMPNNRFLAERTGGTYSTLKVQPAELEDSGVYFCASGSLVGGSYEQYFGPGTRLTVT.

The chain carries TRBV30 and TRBJ2-1; 8 bases align to TRBD2. CDR1 is GTSNPN, CDR2 SVGIG, per germline (reference sequence). V lost 1 base and J lost 8; bases outside the gene matches: 13. CDR3 length: 16 amino acids. The CDR3 reads CAWSGARLARGDEQFF. CDR3 coding DNA: TGTGCCTGGAGTGGGGCTAGACTAGCGAGAGGGGATGAGCAGTTCTTC.

This rearrangement joins TRBV5-4 to TRBJ2-3, with TRBD2 identical over 9 bases. Losses at the gene ends were 4 bases for V and 4 bases for J; bases not matched to a gene: 7. Germline lookup yields CDR1 SGHNT and CDR2 YYREEE (reference sequence). This CDR3 is 15 amino acids long. The CDR3 loop is CASSISGGTPDTQYF. CDR3 nucleotide sequence: TGTGCCAGCAGCATTAGCGGGGGAACCCCAGATACGCAGTATTTT.

This chain uses TRBV28 with TRBJ1-4; D may be TRBD1 (5 bases). The CDR3 sequence is 13 residues long. Germline-derived CDR1 and CDR2 are MDHEN and SYDVKM. The germline V and J ends were trimmed by 6 bases and 8 bases, with 13 bases remaining between them. The CDR3 nucleotides are TGTGCCAGCAGCCTGGCACGGGGCGAAAAACTGTTTTTT. Protein sequence: CASSLARGEKLFF.

The chain carries TRBV5-1 and TRBJ1-1; D is ambiguous. The germline gives CDR1 SGHRS, CDR2 YFSETQ. The CDR3 spans 15 residues. Trimming left V 3 bases short and J 1 base short, with 13 bases between. For the CDR3, the DNA is TGCGCCAGCAGCTCCACCTCCCCCTCGAACACTGAAGCTTTCTTT. This translates into CASSSTSPSNTEAFF. Filled out from reference TRBV5-1 and TRBJ1-1, the complete variable domain reads KAGVTQTPRYLIKTRGQQVTLSCSPISGHRSVSWYQQTPGQGLQFLFEYFSETQRNKGNFPGRFSGRQFSNSRSEMNVSTLELGDSALYLCASSSTSPSNTEAFFGQGTRLTVV.

V usage is TRBV27 and J usage is TRBJ2-5; D gene uncertain. V lost 3 bases, J lost 5 bases, and 13 bases lay in between. In germline, CDR1 is MNHEY, CDR2 SMNVEV (reference sequence). This CDR3 region has 14 residues. CDR3 DNA: TGTGCCAGCAGTTTGGTAGGAAATCGTGAGACCCAGTACTTC. This encodes CASSLVGNRETQYF.

This clone showed up just once. The gene calls are TRBV29-1 and TRBJ2-1; TRBD2 agrees at 9 bases. The CDR3 is 14 amino acids. Germline trimming cut 6 bases from V and 7 bases from J; bases unmatched to any gene: 10. Germline values: CDR1 SQVTM, CDR2 ANQGSEA. The DNA of the CDR3 is TGCAGCGTCTCACTTAGCGGGAGCAGAAATGAGCAGTTCTTC. Translated, it gives CSVSLSGSRNEQFF.

The V and J genes are TRBV18 and TRBJ2-5, with TRBD2 as a possible D gene (6 bases). The germline V gene encodes CDR1 KGHSH and CDR2 LQKENI. V was trimmed by 3 bases and J by 5 bases, leaving 7 bases between them. The CDR3 covers 12 residues. The DNA of the CDR3 is TGTGCCAGCTCACCGGCGGGGGAGACCCAGTACTTC. Translating it yields CASSPAGETQYF.